The 32 T cell receptor beta chains listed next were all sequenced from one sample in a study of T cells in Graves' hyperthyroidism and ophthalmopathy. The source material, RNA transcripts, was used to amplify TCR beta CDR3 regions. RT-PCR in the first round (using the HTBI primer set) targeted the TCR CDR3. TCRdb reprocessed the multiplex PCR reads via MiXCR and lists one record per CDR3 protein. The sample contains about 380,000 distinct CDR3 sequences, around 13% of which appear only once. The sample consisted of blood. The receptors come from a woman aged 25 to 39 with Graves' ophthalmopathy.

This clonotype was detected many times. The chain combines TRBV10-2 with TRBJ2-1, with D unclear. Trimming left V 2 bases short and J 8 bases short, with 7 bases between. This CDR3 region has 12 residues. Germline V CDR1 and CDR2: WSHSY, SAAADI. The DNA for the CDR3 is TGCGCCAGCAGTGAGACGAACTATGAGCAGTTCTTC. Amino acids: CASSETNYEQFF.

As to this clonotype: Here the CDR3 omits its conserved ending phenylalanine or tryptophan, so a read error is the likely source. This rearrangement joins TRBV12-3 or TRBV12-4 to TRBJ2-3; TRBD1 matches 12 bases. V was pared by 6 bases and J by 4 bases, with 2 bases of the junction left unmatched. The CDR3 totals 14 residues. The CDR3 sequence: CASRGQGAPDTQYL. The DNA of the CDR3 is TGTGCCAGCAGGGGACAGGGGGCACCAGATACGCAGTATCTT.

The V gene is TRBV7-6, the J gene TRBJ2-7; D may be TRBD1 or TRBD2 (5 bases each). Germline CDR1 SGHVS, CDR2 FNYEAQ. V was cut by 3 bases and J by 3 bases, with 15 bases left in between. This CDR3 has 15 amino acids. CDR3 amino acids: CASSLSSGGFYEQYF. Written as DNA, the CDR3 is TGTGCCAGCAGCTTGAGTTCTGGGGGATTCTACGAGCAGTACTTC.

On this clonotype: A much larger clone lies a single base off, so this may be a read error. The V and J genes are TRBV2 and TRBJ2-2, with D hard to call. The CDR3 extends over 15 amino acids. With 2 bases removed from V and 3 bases from J, the gap between germline ends came to 10 bases. CDR1 SNHLY and CDR2 FYNNEI come from the germline V gene. CDR3 coding DNA: TGTGCCAGCAGTGAACCCAGATGGGACACCGGGGAGCTGTTTTTT. Translation: CASSEPRWDTGELFF.

At least ten counts were recorded for this clonotype. The V and J genes are TRBV20-1 and TRBJ2-1; TRBD1 matches 8 bases. V lost 3 bases to trimming and J lost 9 bases; unmatched junction nucleotides: 13. The CDR3 is 15 residues long. Germline CDR1 reads DFQATT; CDR2 reads SNEGSKA (reference sequence). CDR3 DNA: TGCAGTGCTAGTCGTCAGGGGGCCCCGCGTCCTGAGCAGTTCTTC. It is translated as CSASRQGAPRPEQFF.

The rearrangement joins TRBV19 to TRBJ1-2, with D hard to call. Germline-derived CDR1 and CDR2 are LNHDA and SQIVND (reference sequence). The CDR3 extends over 13 amino acids. V was cut by 5 bases and J by 4 bases, with 11 bases left in between. In DNA, the CDR3 is TGTGCCAGTAGTCACCTTTCCTCCTATGGCTACACCTTC. Translated, it gives CASSHLSSYGYTF.

This clonotype showed up many times. The CDR3 loop reads CATSIKQGWSGANVLTF. CDR3 sequence (DNA): TGTGCCACCAGCATCAAACAGGGGTGGTCTGGGGCCAACGTCCTGACTTTC. The chain carries TRBV15 and TRBJ2-6, with 7 bases that match TRBD1. V shed 4 bases, J shed 1 base, and the junction held 7 bases outside the gene matches. Per germline, CDR1 LNHNV and CDR2 YYDKDF (reference sequence). The CDR3 spans 17 residues.

The rearrangement links TRBV29-1 to TRBJ1-5; 9 bases are shared with TRBD1. This CDR3 is built from 13 residues. Germline trimming cut 7 bases from V and 4 bases from J; bases unmatched to any gene: 5. Per the germline V gene, CDR1 is SQVTM and CDR2 is ANQGSEA. CDR3 amino acids: CSAGTGRNQPQHF. CDR3 nucleotide sequence: TGCAGCGCCGGGACAGGGCGAAATCAGCCCCAGCATTTT.

The chain uses TRBV11-2 and TRBJ2-1; the match to TRBD2 covers 7 bases. The CDR3 is 14 amino acids. CDR1 and CDR2 from the germline V gene are SGHAT and FQNNGV. The V and J ends lost 2 bases and 6 bases, in that order; junction bases with no gene match: 4. The CDR3 loop is CASSLPGLPNEQFF. In DNA, the CDR3 is TGTGCCAGCAGCTTACCGGGACTACCCAATGAGCAGTTCTTC.

This clonotype was detected a few times. CDR3: CASRRANQPQHF. In nucleotides, the CDR3 is TGTGCCAGCCGTAGGGCCAATCAGCCCCAGCATTTT. The genes are TRBV6-1 and TRBJ1-5; D remains ambiguous. The CDR3 totals 12 residues. Trimming left V 8 bases short and J 3 bases short, with 8 bases between. CDR1 is MNHNS and CDR2 is SASEGT in the germline V gene.

This clonotype was recorded many times. The chain joins TRBV18 to TRBJ2-7, with D hard to call. The ends were cut back, 2 bases at V and 1 base at J, with 15 bases in the middle. CDR3 length equals 16 residues. Germline lookup yields CDR1 KGHSH and CDR2 LQKENI. As DNA, the CDR3 is TGTGCCAGCTCACCAGGAAGCGACGGGCTGTCCTACGAGCAGTACTTC. Its translation: CASSPGSDGLSYEQYF.

This clonotype was counted many times. The chain recombines TRBV10-3 with TRBJ2-2; a weak D match, TRBD2 (5 bases). The CDR3 consists of 15 residues. Trimming cost V 7 bases and J 3 bases, with 15 bases left between them. The germline CDR1 and CDR2 sequences are ENHRY and SYGVKD. The CDR3 DNA follows: TGTGCCATCACTCCAAGGCTAGCCGACACCGGGGAGCTGTTTTTT. Translating it yields CAITPRLADTGELFF.

The chain carries TRBV6-1 and TRBJ1-6; the match to TRBD1 covers 7 bases. V was clipped by 1 base and J by 6 bases; unmatched bases: 12. CDR1 and CDR2 (germline): MNHNS, SASEGT. The CDR3 totals 18 residues. The CDR3 sequence is CASSEEGVTGFTNSPLHF. As DNA, the CDR3 is TGTGCCAGCAGTGAAGAGGGGGTGACAGGGTTTACTAATTCACCCCTCCACTTT.

This clonotype was seen ten or more times. This chain joins TRBV19 and TRBJ1-1; TRBD1 is a possible D gene (6 bases). The CDR3 runs to 17 residues. The germline CDR1 and CDR2 sequences are LNHDA and SQIVND (reference sequence). V was shortened by 1 base and J by 1 base, with 16 bases between the two germline ends. CDR3 nucleotide sequence: TGTGCCAGTAGTATAGTGCAGGGGATGGTAAAGAACACTGAAGCTTTCTTT. Amino acids: CASSIVQGMVKNTEAFF.

This chain links TRBV5-1 with TRBJ2-3, with 7 bases fitting TRBD1. Per germline, CDR1 SGHRS and CDR2 YFSETQ. Losses at the gene ends were 2 bases for V and 0 bases for J; bases not matched to a gene: 3. This CDR3 contains 15 residues. In DNA form, the CDR3 reads TGCGCCAGCAGCTTTGGACAGGCTAGCACAGATACGCAGTATTTT. Translation gives CASSFGQASTDTQYF.

Points on this clonotype: It is likely a read error, because the conserved phenylalanine at the end of the CDR3 is missing. V is TRBV5-1 and J is TRBJ1-1; 8 positions agree with TRBD1. Germline V CDR1 and CDR2: SGHRS, YFSETQ. J was trimmed by 4 bases and V by 4 bases; bases with no gene match: 24. This CDR3 has 20 amino acids. CDR3 amino acids: CASSPDLTGARQERGTEAFL. The CDR3 nucleotides are TGCGCCAGCAGCCCTGATCTGACAGGGGCTCGGCAGGAACGGGGCACTGAAGCTTTCCTT.

The genes are TRBV7-8 and TRBJ2-1, with D possibly being TRBD1 (6 bases). V gave up 1 base and J gave up 7 bases, with 11 bases separating them. Per germline, CDR1 SGHVS and CDR2 FQNEAQ. The CDR3 consists of 14 residues. CDR3 in amino acids: CASSLGVGANEQFF. CDR3 nucleotide sequence: TGTGCCAGCAGCTTAGGTGTGGGGGCTAATGAGCAGTTCTTC.

This chain links TRBV29-1 with TRBJ2-7, with 10 bases fitting TRBD1. This CDR3 comprises 14 residues. The ends lost 3 bases at V and 4 bases at J; junction bases unmatched: 6. From germline, CDR1 is SQVTM and CDR2 ANQGSEA. The CDR3 DNA reads as TGCAGCGTTGACATCGGGACAGGGGAATACGAGCAGTACTTC. Its translation is CSVDIGTGEYEQYF.

This clonotype was observed once. A read error may account for a junction end that differs from germline. The chain joins TRBV28 to TRBJ2-2, with 8 bases matching TRBD2. Germline V gives CDR1 MDHEN, CDR2 SYDVKM. The CDR3 runs 15 residues. CDR3 nucleotides: TGTGCCAGCACCCAGAGCGGGAGTAACACAGGGGAGCTGTTTTTT. Translated: CASTQSGSNTGELFF.

This clonotype has ten or more counts. The rearrangement joins TRBV28 to TRBJ1-1; TRBD1 is a possible D gene (6 bases). The ends were cut back, 5 bases at V and 5 bases at J, with 15 bases in the middle. This CDR3 is 14 amino acids long. Germline CDR1 MDHEN, CDR2 SYDVKM. The CDR3 DNA reads TGTGCCAGCAGTACCAGGGGCAGGGTGACTGAAGCTTTCTTT. Translated, it gives CASSTRGRVTEAFF.

This clonotype has only a few counts. The chain couples TRBV9 to TRBJ1-6; 7 bases agree with TRBD1. Germline CDR1 SGDLS, CDR2 YYNGEE. V lost 4 bases to trimming and J lost 9 bases; unmatched junction nucleotides: 4. This CDR3 region has 13 residues. The CDR3 loop is CASSPQGGSPLHF. CDR3 bases: TGTGCCAGCAGCCCCCAGGGGGGTTCACCCCTCCACTTT.

This clonotype has at least ten counts. CDR3 DNA sequence: TGTGCCAGCAGTGTGGGGGGATCAACCGAAAAACTGTTTTTT. Its protein is CASSVGGSTEKLFF. The chain uses TRBV2 and TRBJ1-4; D might be TRBD1 (5 bases). Germline CDR1 SNHLY, CDR2 FYNNEI. V was clipped by 4 bases and J by 8 bases, with 14 bases between them. The CDR3 contains 14 residues.

This clonotype was detected ten times or more. V is TRBV5-4 and J is TRBJ2-7, with 8 bases aligning to TRBD1. Trimming cost V 0 bases and J 4 bases; bases outside gene matches: 12. The V gene's germline CDR1 is SGHNT and CDR2 YYREEE (reference sequence). The CDR3 loop spans 17 amino acids. The DNA for the CDR3 is TGTGCCAGCAGCTTGGGATTGGGTCCGGACAGGGCGTACGAGCAGTACTTC. Translating gives CASSLGLGPDRAYEQYF.

This clonotype came up many times. The genes are TRBV6-2 or TRBV6-3 and TRBJ2-3; maybe TRBD2 (5 bases). The CDR3 has 16 amino acids. V lost 6 bases and J 3 bases, leaving 19 bases between the germline ends. The germline gives CDR1 MNHEY, CDR2 SVGEGT. The CDR3 nucleotides read TGTGCCAGCAGCCCCGGCGGTAGCGATTGGACAGATACGCAGTATTTT. This encodes CASSPGGSDWTDTQYF.

This clonotype was observed many times. The genes are TRBV6-1 and TRBJ2-7, with D maybe TRBD1 (6 bases). Trimming took 7 bases from V and 2 from J, leaving 15 bases between them. Germline V gene sequence: CDR1 MNHNS, CDR2 SASEGT. The length of the CDR3 is 14 residues. CDR3 sequence: CASTSREGAYEQYF. CDR3 coding DNA: TGTGCCAGCACATCACGAGAGGGGGCCTACGAGCAGTACTTC.

This clonotype showed up many times. CDR3 coding DNA: TGTGCCAGCAGTTTCGAGGGACTTACATACAATGAGCAGTTCTTC. Amino acid sequence: CASSFEGLTYNEQFF. V is TRBV6-6 and J is TRBJ2-1; weak D call: TRBD2 (6 bases). Germline V gene lookup returns CDR1 MNHNY and CDR2 SVGAGI (reference sequence). The V gene lost 4 bases and the J gene lost 4 bases, with 14 bases spanning the gap. The length of the CDR3 is 15 residues.

As for this clonotype: An end of the junction does not agree with germline; a read error may underlie this. The rearrangement joins TRBV11-2 to TRBJ1-6, with D unresolved. The CDR3 consists of 16 residues. The V gene's germline CDR1 is SGHAT and CDR2 FQNNGV. DNA of the CDR3: TGTGCCGGCAGCTTAGATCGTTCGCAGAGAAATTCTCCCCTCCACTTT. Encoded protein: CAGSLDRSQRNSPLHF. Combining the CDR3 with reference TRBV11-2 and TRBJ1-6 gives the whole variable domain EAGVAQSPRYKIIEKRQSVAFWCNPISGHATLYWYQQILGQGPKLLIQFQNNGVVDDSQLPKDRFSAERLKGVDSTLKIQPAKLEDSAVYLCAGSLDRSQRNSPLHFGNGTRLTVT.

This clonotype was observed many times. One end of the junction fails to match germline, which may point to a read error. The chain combines TRBV12-3 or TRBV12-4 with TRBJ2-3; TRBD2 aligns across 10 bases. The CDR3 runs 15 residues. Here the CDR3 DNA reads TGTGCCAGCAGTCTAGCGGGGGAGCATACAGATACGCAGTATTTT. This sequence encodes CASSLAGEHTDTQYF.

This clonotype was recorded many times. The chain recombines TRBV18 with TRBJ2-3, with D hard to call. Deletions cut 4 bases from V and 2 bases from J, with 13 bases between. The length of the CDR3 is 15 residues. Germline V gene data show CDR1 as KGHSH and CDR2 as LQKENI. CDR3 residues: CASSQNTPFTDTQYF. The CDR3 DNA follows: TGTGCCAGCTCACAGAACACCCCATTCACAGATACGCAGTATTTT.

This clonotype has at least ten counts. This chain connects TRBV6-1 to TRBJ1-1; TRBD1 is a possible D gene (6 bases). CDR1 is MNHNS, CDR2 SASEGT, per germline. V dropped 7 bases and J dropped 3 bases, with 15 bases sitting between them. This CDR3 has 14 amino acids. The CDR3 sequence: CASKYRVPDTEAFF. CDR3 nucleotide sequence: TGTGCCAGCAAGTACAGGGTCCCGGACACTGAAGCTTTCTTT.

The chain links TRBV20-1 to TRBJ2-1; D ambiguous. Trimming shortened V by 0 bases and J by 5 bases, and 11 bases separated the two germline ends. CDR1 and CDR2 from the germline V gene are DFQATT and SNEGSKA (reference sequence). The CDR3 is 14 amino acids. CDR3: CSARDGEVNNEQFF. The CDR3 DNA follows: TGCAGTGCTAGAGATGGAGAGGTAAACAATGAGCAGTTCTTC.

This clonotype occurred many times. This chain connects TRBV2 to TRBJ2-7, with D maybe TRBD2 (6 bases). Trimming cost V 8 bases and J 3 bases, with 14 bases left between them. Germline-derived CDR1 and CDR2 are SNHLY and FYNNEI. The CDR3 sequence is 13 residues long. The DNA for the CDR3 is TGTGCCAGCTGTTCACAGGAGGGCTACGAGCAGTACTTC. It translates to CASCSQEGYEQYF.